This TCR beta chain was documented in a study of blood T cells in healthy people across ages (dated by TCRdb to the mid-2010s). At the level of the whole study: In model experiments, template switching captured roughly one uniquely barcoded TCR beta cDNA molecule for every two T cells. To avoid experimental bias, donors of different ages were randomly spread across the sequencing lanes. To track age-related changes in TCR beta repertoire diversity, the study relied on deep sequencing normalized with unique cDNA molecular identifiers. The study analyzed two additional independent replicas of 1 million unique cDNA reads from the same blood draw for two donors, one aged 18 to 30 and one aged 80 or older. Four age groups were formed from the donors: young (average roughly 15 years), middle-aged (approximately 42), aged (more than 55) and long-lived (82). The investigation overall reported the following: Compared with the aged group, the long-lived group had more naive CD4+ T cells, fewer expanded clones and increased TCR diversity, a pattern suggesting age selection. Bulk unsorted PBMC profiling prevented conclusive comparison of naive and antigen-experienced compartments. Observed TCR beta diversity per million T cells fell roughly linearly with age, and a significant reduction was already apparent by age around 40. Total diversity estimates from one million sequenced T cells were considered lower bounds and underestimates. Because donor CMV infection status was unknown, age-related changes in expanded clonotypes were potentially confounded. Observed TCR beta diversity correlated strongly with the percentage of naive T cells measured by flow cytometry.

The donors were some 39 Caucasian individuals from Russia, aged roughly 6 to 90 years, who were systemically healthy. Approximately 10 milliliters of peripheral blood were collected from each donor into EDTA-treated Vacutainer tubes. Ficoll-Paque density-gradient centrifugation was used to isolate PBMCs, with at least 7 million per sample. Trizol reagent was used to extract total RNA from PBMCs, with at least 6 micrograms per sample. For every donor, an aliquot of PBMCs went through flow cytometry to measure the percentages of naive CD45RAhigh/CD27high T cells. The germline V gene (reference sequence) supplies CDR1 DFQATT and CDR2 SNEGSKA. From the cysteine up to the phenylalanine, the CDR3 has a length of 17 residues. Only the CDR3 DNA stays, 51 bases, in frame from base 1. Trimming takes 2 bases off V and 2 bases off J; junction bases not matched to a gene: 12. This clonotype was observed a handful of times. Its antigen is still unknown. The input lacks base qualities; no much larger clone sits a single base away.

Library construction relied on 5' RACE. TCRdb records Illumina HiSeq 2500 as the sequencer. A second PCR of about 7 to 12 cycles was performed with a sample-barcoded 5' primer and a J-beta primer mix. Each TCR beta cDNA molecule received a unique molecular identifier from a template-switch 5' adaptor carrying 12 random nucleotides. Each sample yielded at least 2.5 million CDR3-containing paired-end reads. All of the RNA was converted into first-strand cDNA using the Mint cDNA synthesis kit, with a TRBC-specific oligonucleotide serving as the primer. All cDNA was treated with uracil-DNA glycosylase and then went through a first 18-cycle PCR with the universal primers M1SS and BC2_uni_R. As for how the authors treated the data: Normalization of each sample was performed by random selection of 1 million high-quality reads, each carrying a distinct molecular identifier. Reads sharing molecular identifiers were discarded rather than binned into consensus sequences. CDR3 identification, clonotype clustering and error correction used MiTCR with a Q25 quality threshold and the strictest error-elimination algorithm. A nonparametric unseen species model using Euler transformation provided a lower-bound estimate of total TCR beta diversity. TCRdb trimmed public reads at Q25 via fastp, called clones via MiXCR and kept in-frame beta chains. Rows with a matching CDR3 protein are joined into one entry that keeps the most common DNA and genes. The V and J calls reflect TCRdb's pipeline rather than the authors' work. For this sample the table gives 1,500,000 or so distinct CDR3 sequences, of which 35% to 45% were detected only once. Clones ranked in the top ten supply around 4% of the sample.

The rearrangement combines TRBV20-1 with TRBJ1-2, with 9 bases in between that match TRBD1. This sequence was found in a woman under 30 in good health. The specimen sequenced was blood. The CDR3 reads CSARLTGTGWKNYGYTF. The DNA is TGCAGTGCTAGATTAACGGGGACAGGGTGGAAGAACTATGGCTACACCTTC.